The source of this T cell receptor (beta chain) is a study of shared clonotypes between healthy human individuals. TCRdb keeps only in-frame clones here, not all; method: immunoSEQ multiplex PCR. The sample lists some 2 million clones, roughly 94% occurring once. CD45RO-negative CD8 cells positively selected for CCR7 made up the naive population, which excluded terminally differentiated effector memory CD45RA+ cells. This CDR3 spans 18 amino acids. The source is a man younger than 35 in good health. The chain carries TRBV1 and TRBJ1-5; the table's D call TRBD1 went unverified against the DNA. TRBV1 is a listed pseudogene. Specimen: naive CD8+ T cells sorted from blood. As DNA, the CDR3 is TGCACCAGCAGGCCTCAAGAGGGCAGGGGGGATGGCAATCAGCCCCAGCATTTT. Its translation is CTSRPQEGRGDGNQPQHF.